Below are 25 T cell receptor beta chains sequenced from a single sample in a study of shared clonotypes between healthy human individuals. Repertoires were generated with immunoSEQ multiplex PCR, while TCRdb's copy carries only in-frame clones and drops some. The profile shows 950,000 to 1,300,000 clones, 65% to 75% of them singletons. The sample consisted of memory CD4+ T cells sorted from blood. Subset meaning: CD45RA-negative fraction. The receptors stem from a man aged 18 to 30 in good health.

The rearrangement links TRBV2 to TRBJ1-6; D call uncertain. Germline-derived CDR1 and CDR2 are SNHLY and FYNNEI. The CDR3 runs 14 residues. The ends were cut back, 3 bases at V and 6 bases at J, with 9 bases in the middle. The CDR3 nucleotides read TGTGCCAGCAGTGAGCAACAGTCTAATTCACCCCTCCACTTT. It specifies CASSEQQSNSPLHF.

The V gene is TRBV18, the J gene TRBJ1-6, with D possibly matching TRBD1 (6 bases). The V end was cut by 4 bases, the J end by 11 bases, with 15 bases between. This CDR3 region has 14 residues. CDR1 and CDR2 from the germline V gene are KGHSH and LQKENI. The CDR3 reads CASSLEAGEPPLHF. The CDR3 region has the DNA TGTGCCAGCTCACTAGAGGCAGGGGAGCCACCCCTCCACTTT.

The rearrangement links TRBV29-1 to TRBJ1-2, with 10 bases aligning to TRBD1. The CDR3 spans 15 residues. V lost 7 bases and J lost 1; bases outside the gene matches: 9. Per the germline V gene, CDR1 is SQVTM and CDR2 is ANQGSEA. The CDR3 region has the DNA TGCAGCGCCCCGGACAGGGGGTCGGGTAACTATGGCTACACCTTC. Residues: CSAPDRGSGNYGYTF.

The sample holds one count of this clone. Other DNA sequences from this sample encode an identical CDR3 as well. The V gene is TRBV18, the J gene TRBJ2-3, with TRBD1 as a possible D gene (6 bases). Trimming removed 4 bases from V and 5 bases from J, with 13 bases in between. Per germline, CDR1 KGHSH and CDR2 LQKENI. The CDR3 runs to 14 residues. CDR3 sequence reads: CASSLQTGQDTQYF. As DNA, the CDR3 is TGTGCCAGCTCACTTCAGACAGGACAAGATACGCAGTATTTT.

CDR3 region: CAWIGRTRFRDGYTF. DNA of the CDR3: TGTGCCTGGATTGGGAGGACCCGTTTTCGCGATGGCTACACCTTC. V is TRBV30 and J is TRBJ1-2; D ambiguous. This CDR3 region has 15 residues. The germline CDR1 and CDR2 sequences are GTSNPN and SVGIG (reference sequence). Between the trimmed V and J ends, which lost 4 bases and 6 bases, there was a span of 21 bases.

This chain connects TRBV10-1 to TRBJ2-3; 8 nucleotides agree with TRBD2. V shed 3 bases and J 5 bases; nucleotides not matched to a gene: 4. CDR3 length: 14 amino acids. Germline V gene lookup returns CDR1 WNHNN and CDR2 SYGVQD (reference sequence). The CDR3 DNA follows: TGCGCCAGCAGTGAAGGACTAGCAGGAGATACGCAGTATTTT. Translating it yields CASSEGLAGDTQYF.

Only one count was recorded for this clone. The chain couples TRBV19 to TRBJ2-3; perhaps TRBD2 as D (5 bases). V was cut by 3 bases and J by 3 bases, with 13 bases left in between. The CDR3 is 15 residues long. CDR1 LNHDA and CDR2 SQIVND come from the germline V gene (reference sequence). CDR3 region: CASSIGAVKTDTQYF. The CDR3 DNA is TGTGCCAGTAGTATTGGAGCGGTTAAAACAGATACGCAGTATTTT.

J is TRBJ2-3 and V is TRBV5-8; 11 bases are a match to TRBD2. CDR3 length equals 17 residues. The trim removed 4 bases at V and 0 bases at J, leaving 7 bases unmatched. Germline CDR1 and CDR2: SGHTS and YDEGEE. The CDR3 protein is CASSPGGLAGSTDTQYF. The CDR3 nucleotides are TGTGCCAGCAGCCCGGGCGGACTAGCGGGTAGCACAGATACGCAGTATTTT. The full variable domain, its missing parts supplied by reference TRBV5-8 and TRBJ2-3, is EAGVTQSPTHLIKTRGQQATLRCSPISGHTSVYWYQQALGLGLQFLLWYDEGEERNRGNFPPRFSGRQFPNYSSELNVNALELEDSALYLCASSPGGLAGSTDTQYFGPGTRLTVL.

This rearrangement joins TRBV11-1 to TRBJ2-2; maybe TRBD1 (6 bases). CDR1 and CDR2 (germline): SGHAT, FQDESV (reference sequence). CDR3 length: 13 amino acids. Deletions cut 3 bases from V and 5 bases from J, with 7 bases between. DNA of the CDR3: TGTGCCAGCAGCTTCACAGGGACCGGGGAGCTGTTTTTT. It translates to CASSFTGTGELFF.

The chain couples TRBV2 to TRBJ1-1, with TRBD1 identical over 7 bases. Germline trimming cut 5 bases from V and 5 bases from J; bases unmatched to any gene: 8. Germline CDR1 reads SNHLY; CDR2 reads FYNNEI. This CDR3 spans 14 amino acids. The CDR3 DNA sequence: TGTGCCAGCAGTTCCCAGGGGGTAAGGACTGAAGCTTTCTTT. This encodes CASSSQGVRTEAFF.

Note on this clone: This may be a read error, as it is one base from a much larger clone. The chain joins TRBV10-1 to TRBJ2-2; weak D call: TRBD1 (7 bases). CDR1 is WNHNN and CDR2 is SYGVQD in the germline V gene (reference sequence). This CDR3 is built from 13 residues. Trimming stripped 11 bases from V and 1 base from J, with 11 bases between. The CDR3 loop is CAGGDRNTGELFF. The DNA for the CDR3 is TGCGCCGGCGGGGACAGGAACACCGGGGAGCTGTTTTTT.

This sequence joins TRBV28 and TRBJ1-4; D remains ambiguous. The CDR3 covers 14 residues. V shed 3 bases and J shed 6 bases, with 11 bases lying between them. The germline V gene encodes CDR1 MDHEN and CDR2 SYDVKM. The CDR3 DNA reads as TGTGCCAGCAGTTTTGACGTAGGATATGAAAAACTGTTTTTT. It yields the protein CASSFDVGYEKLFF. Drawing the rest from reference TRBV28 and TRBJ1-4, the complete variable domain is DVKVTQSSRYLVKRTGEKVFLECVQDMDHENMFWYRQDPGLGLRLIYFSYDVKMKEKGDIPEGYSVSREKKERFSLILESASTNQTSMYLCASSFDVGYEKLFFGSGTQLSVL.

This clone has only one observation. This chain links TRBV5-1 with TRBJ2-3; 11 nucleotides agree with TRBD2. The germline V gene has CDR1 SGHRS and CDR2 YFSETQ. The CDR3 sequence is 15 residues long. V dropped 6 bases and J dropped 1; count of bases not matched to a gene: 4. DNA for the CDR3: TGCGCCAGCAACCCACTAGCGGGGGGCACAGATACGCAGTATTTT. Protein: CASNPLAGGTDTQYF.

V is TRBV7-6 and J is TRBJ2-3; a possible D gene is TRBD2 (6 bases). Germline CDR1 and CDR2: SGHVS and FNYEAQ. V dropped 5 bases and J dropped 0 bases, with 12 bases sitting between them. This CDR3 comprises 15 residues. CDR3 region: CASSTRGTSTDTQYF. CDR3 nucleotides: TGTGCCAGCAGCACCCGGGGGACTAGCACAGATACGCAGTATTTT.

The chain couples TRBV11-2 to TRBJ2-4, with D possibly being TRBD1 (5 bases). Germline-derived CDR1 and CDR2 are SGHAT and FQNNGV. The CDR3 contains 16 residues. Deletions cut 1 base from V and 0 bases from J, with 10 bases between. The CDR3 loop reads CASSLGQTLAKNIQYF. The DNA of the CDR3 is TGTGCCAGCAGCTTAGGACAGACACTAGCCAAAAACATTCAGTACTTC.

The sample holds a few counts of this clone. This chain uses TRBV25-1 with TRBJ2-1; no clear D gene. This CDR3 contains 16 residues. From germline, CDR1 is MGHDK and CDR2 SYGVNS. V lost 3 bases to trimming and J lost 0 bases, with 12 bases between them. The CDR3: CASSDPNPSSYNEQFF. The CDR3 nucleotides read TGTGCCAGCAGTGACCCAAACCCCAGCTCCTACAATGAGCAGTTCTTC.

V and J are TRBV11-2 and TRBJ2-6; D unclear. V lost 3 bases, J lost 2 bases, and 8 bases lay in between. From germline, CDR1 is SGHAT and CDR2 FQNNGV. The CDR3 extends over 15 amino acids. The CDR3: CASSLAFAGANVLTF. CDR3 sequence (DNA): TGTGCCAGCAGCTTGGCCTTCGCTGGGGCCAACGTCCTGACTTTC.

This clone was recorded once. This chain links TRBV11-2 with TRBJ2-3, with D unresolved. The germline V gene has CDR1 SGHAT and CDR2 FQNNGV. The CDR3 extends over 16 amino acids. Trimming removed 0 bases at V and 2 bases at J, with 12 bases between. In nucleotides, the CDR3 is TGTGCCAGCAGCTTAGAAGTACAAGCCCTCACAGATACGCAGTATTTT. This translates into CASSLEVQALTDTQYF.

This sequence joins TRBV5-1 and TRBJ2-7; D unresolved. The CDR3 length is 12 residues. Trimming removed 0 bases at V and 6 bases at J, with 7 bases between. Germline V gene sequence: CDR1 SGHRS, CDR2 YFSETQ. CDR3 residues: CASSLEDSEQYF. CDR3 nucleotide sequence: TGCGCCAGCAGCTTGGAGGATTCCGAGCAGTACTTC.

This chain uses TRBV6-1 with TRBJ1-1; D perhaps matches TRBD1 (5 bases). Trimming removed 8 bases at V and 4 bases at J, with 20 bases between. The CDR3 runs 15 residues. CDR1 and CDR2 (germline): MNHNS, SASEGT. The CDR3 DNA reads TGTGCCAGCTCGCTCGGGGGGGGTTTTGCCACTGAAGCTTTCTTT. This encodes CASSLGGGFATEAFF.

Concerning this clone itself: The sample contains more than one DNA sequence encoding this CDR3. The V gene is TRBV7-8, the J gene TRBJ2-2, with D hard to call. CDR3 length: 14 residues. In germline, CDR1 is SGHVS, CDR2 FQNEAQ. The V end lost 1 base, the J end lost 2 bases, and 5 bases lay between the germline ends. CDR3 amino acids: CASSLGSNTGELFF. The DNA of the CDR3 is TGTGCCAGCAGCTTAGGCAGCAACACCGGGGAGCTGTTTTTT.

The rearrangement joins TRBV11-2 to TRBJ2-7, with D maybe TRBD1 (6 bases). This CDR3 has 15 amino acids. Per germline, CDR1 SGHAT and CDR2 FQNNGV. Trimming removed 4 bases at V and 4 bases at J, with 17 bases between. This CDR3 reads CASSSLTGKRYEQYF. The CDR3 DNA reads TGTGCCAGCAGCTCATTAACAGGGAAACGGTACGAGCAGTACTTC.

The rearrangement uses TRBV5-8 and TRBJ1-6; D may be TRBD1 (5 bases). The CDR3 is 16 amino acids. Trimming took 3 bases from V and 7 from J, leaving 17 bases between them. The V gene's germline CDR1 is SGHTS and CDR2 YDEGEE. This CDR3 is CASSSLRGSGNSPLHF. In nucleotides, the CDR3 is TGTGCCAGCAGCTCCCTTCGGGGGTCGGGGAATTCACCCCTCCACTTT.

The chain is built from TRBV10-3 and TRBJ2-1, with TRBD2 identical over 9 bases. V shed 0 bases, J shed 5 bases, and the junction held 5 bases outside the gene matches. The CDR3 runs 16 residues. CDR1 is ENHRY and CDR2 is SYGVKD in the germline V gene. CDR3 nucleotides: TGTGCCATCAGTGAGTCCCCGCTAGCGGGAAACAATGAGCAGTTCTTC. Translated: CAISESPLAGNNEQFF.

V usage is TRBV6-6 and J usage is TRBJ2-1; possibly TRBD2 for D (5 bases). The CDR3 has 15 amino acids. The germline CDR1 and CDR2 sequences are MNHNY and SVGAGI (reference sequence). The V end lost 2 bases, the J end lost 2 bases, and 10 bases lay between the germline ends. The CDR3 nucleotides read TGTGCCAGCAGTTACGGGGAGTCCACCTACAATGAGCAGTTCTTC. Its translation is CASSYGESTYNEQFF.